One and the same sample provided the 7 T cell receptor beta chains below, sequenced in a study of blood T cell repertoires in COVID-19. The table came from immunoSEQ multiplex PCR; TCRdb's copy has only in-frame clones and leaves some out. This sample has about 220,000 clones, with 70% to 90% found just once. The specimen was peripheral blood. Every receptor here comes from a man aged 35 to 55 with acute or convalescent COVID-19.

CDR3: CASSVATTGFAGELFF. CDR3 bases: TGTGCCAGCAGCGTAGCTACGACAGGGTTCGCCGGGGAGCTGTTTTTT. The rearrangement links TRBV9 to TRBJ2-2; the match to TRBD1 covers 7 bases. V was clipped by 0 bases and J by 6 bases; unmatched bases: 8. CDR3 size: 16 residues. The germline CDR1 and CDR2 sequences are SGDLS and YYNGEE.

V gene TRBV7-9 combines with J gene TRBJ1-1, with 8 bases lining up with TRBD1. This CDR3 has 15 amino acids. CDR1 and CDR2 from the germline V gene are SEHNR and FQNEAQ (reference sequence). J lost 7 bases, V lost 0 bases, and 7 bases had no gene match. CDR3: CASSLATGGLIEAFF. In DNA form, the CDR3 reads TGTGCCAGCAGCTTAGCAACAGGGGGGTTAATTGAAGCTTTCTTT. The full variable domain, with the rest looked up from reference TRBV7-9 and TRBJ1-1, is DTGVSQNPRHKITKRGQNVTFRCDPISEHNRLYWYRQTLGQGPEFLTYFQNEAQLEKSRLLSDRFSAERPKGSFSTLEIQRTEQGDSAMYLCASSLATGGLIEAFFGQGTRLTVV.

The genes are TRBV6-5 and TRBJ2-7; TRBD1 matches at 7 bases. Trimming removed 5 bases from V and 3 bases from J; junction bases left unmatched: 10. The CDR3 has 15 amino acids. Germline CDR1 reads MNHEY; CDR2 reads SVGAGI. DNA of the CDR3: TGTGCCAGCAGTATCGGAACAGGGGTTAACTACGAGCAGTACTTC. Translated: CASSIGTGVNYEQYF.

V is TRBV10-3 and J is TRBJ2-1; 10 nucleotides line up with TRBD2. Germline V gene lookup returns CDR1 ENHRY and CDR2 SYGVKD. V was clipped by 7 bases and J by 5 bases; unmatched bases: 14. This CDR3 region has 17 residues. For the CDR3, the DNA is TGTGCCATCACCCATGATCCTCTAGCGGGAGCTGACAATGAGCAGTTCTTC. This encodes CAITHDPLAGADNEQFF.

This chain connects TRBV28 to TRBJ2-5; possible D gene TRBD2, 6 bases. The length of the CDR3 is 13 residues. V was pared by 2 bases and J by 4 bases, with 8 bases between. CDR1 and CDR2 from the germline V gene are MDHEN and SYDVKM. CDR3: CASSLGGGETQYF. CDR3 in DNA: TGTGCCAGCAGTTTAGGGGGAGGAGAGACCCAGTACTTC.

The chain recombines TRBV28 with TRBJ2-3; 13 nucleotides agree with TRBD2. Germline CDR1 MDHEN, CDR2 SYDVKM. The V segment lost 8 bases and the J segment 4 bases; nucleotides outside the gene matches: 9. This CDR3 is built from 16 residues. The CDR3 nucleotides are TGTGCCAGCGGACTAGCGGGGGCGGGGGTGTCAGATACGCAGTATTTT. Translation gives CASGLAGAGVSDTQYF.

The rearrangement links TRBV10-3 to TRBJ1-4, with TRBD1 identical over 9 bases. Trimming at V came to 7 bases and at J to 0 bases, leaving 3 bases not matched to a gene. The germline V gene encodes CDR1 ENHRY and CDR2 SYGVKD. This CDR3 contains 15 residues. The chain's CDR3 is CAIKQGATTNEKLFF. CDR3 bases: TGTGCCATCAAACAGGGGGCGACAACTAATGAAAAACTGTTTTTT.